A selection of T cell receptor beta chains follows, all from one sample in a study of T cell responses to AZD1222 COVID-19 vaccine. Assay used: immunoSEQ multiplex PCR; TCRdb lists only in-frame clones, some missing. The table includes some 96,000 clones, about 87% detected once. The input for sequencing was peripheral blood, taken on day 0 of AZD1222 vaccination. These receptors were collected from an adult in good health. The CDR3 runs from the conserved cysteine through the conserved F or W. A D gene is named only where the DNA matches it firmly. The size entry is marked missing in some rows and otherwise reads once, few, many or a size class.

d_gene,abundance,v_gene,j_gene,CDR3nt,CDR3aa
-,-,TRBV20-1,TRBJ1-1,TGCAGTGCTAGTGTCGGGGGGCCCATTGGTGCTGAAGCTTTCTTT,CSASVGGPIGAEAFF
-,-,TRBV28,TRBJ2-2,TGTGCCAGCAGCCGCCAAGCGGGCTCCACCGGGGAGCTGTTTTTT,CASSRQAGSTGELFF
-,-,TRBV13,TRBJ1-1,TGTGCCAGCTCAAGGGCCGGGGACATCTCAAACGGGGCTTTCTTT,CASSRAGDISNGAFF
-,-,TRBV6-5,TRBJ1-6,TGTGCCAGCAGGGTTGCAGGGCCCGTCGTGACTCCCCTCCACTTT,CASRVAGPVVTPLHF
-,-,TRBV30,TRBJ1-1,TGTGCCTGGAGGATCCGGTTGAACACTGAAGCTTTCTTT,CAWRIRLNTEAFF
TRBD1,-,TRBV5-1,TRBJ1-5,TGCGCCAGCAGCTTGACAGGGGCTAGCAATCAGCCCCAGCATTTT,CASSLTGASNQPQHF
-,few,TRBV7-9,TRBJ1-4,TGTGCCAGCAGCGTCTCAAGTGCAACTAATGAAAAACTGTTTTTT,CASSVSSATNEKLFF
-,-,TRBV24-1,TRBJ2-3,TGTGCCACCAGTGATTTGGCCACCGGGGATACGCAGTATTTT,CATSDLATGDTQYF
TRBD1,-,TRBV30,TRBJ2-3,TGTGCCTGGAGTCTCCGGGACAGGGTTTCAGATACGCAGTATTTT,CAWSLRDRVSDTQYF
TRBD1,-,TRBV19,TRBJ1-1,TGTGCCAGTAGTATTACAGGGGGCTACAACACTGAAGCTTTCTTT,CASSITGGYNTEAFF
-,-,TRBV25-1,TRBJ2-2,TGTGCCAGCAGTGAGTTGGAAGAAGTCAACACCGGGGAGCTGTTTTTT,CASSELEEVNTGELFF
-,-,TRBV6-2/TRBV6-3,TRBJ2-5,TGTGCCAGCAGTTCCCGTCAAGAGACCCAGTACTTC,CASSSRQETQYF
-,-,TRBV4-1,TRBJ2-3,TGCGCCAGCAGCCAAGATGGGGCGGTAGATACGCAGTATTTT,CASSQDGAVDTQYF